A single TCR beta chain is shown here with its context. The table came from immunoSEQ multiplex PCR; TCRdb's copy has only in-frame clones and leaves some out. The sample gives tens of thousands of clones, approximately 90% of which show up once; just under 0.35% is in the top ten. The sample originates from a study of OX40 agonist ivuxolimab in advanced cancers. Germline V gene data show CDR1 as SGHRS and CDR2 as YFSETQ. The germline V and J ends were trimmed by 0 bases and 4 bases, with 13 bases remaining between them. The CDR3 is 16 residues long. Sample: CD4+ or CD8+ T cells sorted from blood, taken in a trial of the OX40 agonist ivuxolimab. This sequence was found in an adult with an advanced solid tumor such as melanoma, head and neck, liver or kidney cancer. The chain uses TRBV5-1 and TRBJ2-2; D uncertain. The CDR3 here is CASSLDRSSSTGELFF. The DNA for the CDR3 is TGCGCCAGCAGCTTGGACAGATCTTCGAGCACCGGGGAGCTGTTTTTT. Drawing the rest from reference TRBV5-1 and TRBJ2-2, the complete variable domain is KAGVTQTPRYLIKTRGQQVTLSCSPISGHRSVSWYQQTPGQGLQFLFEYFSETQRNKGNFPGRFSGRQFSNSRSEMNVSTLELGDSALYLCASSLDRSSSTGELFFGEGSRLTVL.